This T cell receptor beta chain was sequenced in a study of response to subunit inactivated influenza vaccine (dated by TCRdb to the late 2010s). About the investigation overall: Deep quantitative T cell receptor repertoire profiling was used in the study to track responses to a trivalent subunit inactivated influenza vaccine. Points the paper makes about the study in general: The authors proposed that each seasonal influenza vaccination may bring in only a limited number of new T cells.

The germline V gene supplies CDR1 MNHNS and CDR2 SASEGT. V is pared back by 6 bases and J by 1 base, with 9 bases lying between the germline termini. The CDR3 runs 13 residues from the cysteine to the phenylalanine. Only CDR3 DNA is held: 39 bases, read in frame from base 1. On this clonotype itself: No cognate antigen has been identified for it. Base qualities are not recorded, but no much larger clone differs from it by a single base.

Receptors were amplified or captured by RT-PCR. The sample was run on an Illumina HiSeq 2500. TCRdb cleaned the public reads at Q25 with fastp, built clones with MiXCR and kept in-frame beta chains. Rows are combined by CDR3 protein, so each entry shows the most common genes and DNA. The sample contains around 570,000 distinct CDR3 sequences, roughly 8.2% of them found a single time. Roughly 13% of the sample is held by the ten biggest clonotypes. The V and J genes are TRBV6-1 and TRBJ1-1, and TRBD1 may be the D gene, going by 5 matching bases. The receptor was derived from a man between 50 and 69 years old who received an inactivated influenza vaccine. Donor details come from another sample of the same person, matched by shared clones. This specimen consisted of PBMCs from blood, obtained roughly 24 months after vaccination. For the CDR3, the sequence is CASRIDRNTEAFF. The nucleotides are TGTGCCAGCAGGATTGACAGGAACACTGAAGCTTTCTTT.